The rows below give T cell receptor beta chains drawn from one sample of a study of T-cell reconstitution after alpha-beta-depleted transplantation in children. TCRdb re-called the PCR reads through MiXCR, storing one row per CDR3 protein. This table holds 600,000 or so distinct CDR3 sequences, more than 20% found once. The sample here was PBMCs, mostly from graft donor cells, taken 360 days after TCRalphabeta/CD19-depleted stem cell transplant. The receptors here all came from a boy younger than two who had a stem cell transplant for acute myeloid leukemia, so the T cells may come from the graft donor. Each CDR3 is given with its conserved first and last residue. Each record gives: V gene, clone size, J gene, D gene, CDR3 DNA, CDR3 protein. The D gene is left open where the match is weak. Only some rows state a clone size, as once, few, many or a class for expanded clones.

V gene: TRBV28
clone size: -
J gene: TRBJ1-1
D gene: -
CDR3 DNA: TGTGCCAGCAGCCCCCCTCTGACGATTTGGGCAGGGGAAGCTTTCTTT
CDR3 protein: CASSPPLTIWAGEAFF

V gene: TRBV7-8
clone size: many
J gene: TRBJ1-2
D gene: -
CDR3 DNA: TGTGCCAGCAGCTTAGGAGGCACCTATGGCTACACCTTC
CDR3 protein: CASSLGGTYGYTF

V gene: TRBV20-1
clone size: few
J gene: TRBJ1-4
D gene: TRBD1
CDR3 DNA: TGCAGTGCTAGGGGGTTCGACAGGGGGTTTGAAAAACTGTTTTTT
CDR3 protein: CSARGFDRGFEKLFF

V gene: TRBV20-1
clone size: few
J gene: TRBJ1-5
D gene: -
CDR3 DNA: TGCAGTGCAAGGAGGTGGAATCAGCCCCAGCATTTT
CDR3 protein: CSARRWNQPQHF

V gene: TRBV6-1
clone size: -
J gene: TRBJ2-7
D gene: TRBD2
CDR3 DNA: TGTGCAGAACCTAGCGGGGGGGAACCTACCTACGAGCAGTACTTC
CDR3 protein: CAEPSGGEPTYEQYF

V gene: TRBV15
clone size: -
J gene: TRBJ2-4
D gene: -
CDR3 DNA: TGTGCCACCAGCAGAGCTACCCTTCAGTACTTC
CDR3 protein: CATSRATLQYF

V gene: TRBV2
clone size: -
J gene: TRBJ1-2
D gene: TRBD1
CDR3 DNA: TGTGCCAGCAGCGCGGGACAGGACGTTAGCTACACCTTC
CDR3 protein: CASSAGQDVSYTF

V gene: TRBV20-1
clone size: few
J gene: TRBJ2-7
D gene: TRBD1
CDR3 DNA: TGCAGTGCTAGGGGACCCCGGGACAGTCGTTACGAGCAGTACTTC
CDR3 protein: CSARGPRDSRYEQYF

V gene: TRBV20-1
clone size: many
J gene: TRBJ2-7
D gene: -
CDR3 DNA: TGCAGTGCTACAGCCTGGGACAAGGTATACGAGCAGTACTTC
CDR3 protein: CSATAWDKVYEQYF

V gene: TRBV6-1
clone size: -
J gene: TRBJ2-1
D gene: -
CDR3 DNA: TGTGCCAGCAGTGAAGCCCGGACAGAGTTCAATGAGCAGTTCTTC
CDR3 protein: CASSEARTEFNEQFF

V gene: TRBV6-1
clone size: many
J gene: TRBJ1-6
D gene: -
CDR3 DNA: TGTGCCAGCAGTGATCCGTTTAATTCACCCCTCCACTTT
CDR3 protein: CASSDPFNSPLHF

V gene: TRBV6-1
clone size: -
J gene: TRBJ1-1
D gene: -
CDR3 DNA: TGTGCCAGCAGTGGCGGGGGGAAGGAAGCTTTCTTT
CDR3 protein: CASSGGGKEAFF

V gene: TRBV28
clone size: few
J gene: TRBJ2-5
D gene: -
CDR3 DNA: TGTGCCAGCGCGGACAGCCCCCAAGAGACCCAGTACTTC
CDR3 protein: CASADSPQETQYF

V gene: TRBV20-1
clone size: few
J gene: TRBJ2-1
D gene: -
CDR3 DNA: TGCAGTGCTAGAAGGCGGGACGACGATACTGAGCAGTTCTTC
CDR3 protein: CSARRRDDDTEQFF

V gene: TRBV10-3
clone size: -
J gene: TRBJ2-1
D gene: TRBD1
CDR3 DNA: TGTGCCATCAGCACAGGGGAAAATTACAATGAGCAGTTCTTC
CDR3 protein: CAISTGENYNEQFF

V gene: TRBV7-3
clone size: many
J gene: TRBJ2-3
D gene: -
CDR3 DNA: TGTGCCAGCAGCCCCCCATACGGGACGCAGTATTTT
CDR3 protein: CASSPPYGTQYF

V gene: TRBV4-3
clone size: -
J gene: TRBJ2-1
D gene: -
CDR3 DNA: TGCGCCAGCAGCCAGGACTCCGAACACCAGGGTCTAAGTCACAATGAGCAGTTCTTC
CDR3 protein: CASSQDSEHQGLSHNEQFF

V gene: TRBV4-3
clone size: -
J gene: TRBJ1-4
D gene: -
CDR3 DNA: TGCGCCAGCAGCCAAAGCTTGGACAGATGGGATGAAAAACTGTTTTTT
CDR3 protein: CASSQSLDRWDEKLFF

V gene: TRBV18
clone size: many
J gene: TRBJ2-5
D gene: -
CDR3 DNA: TGTGCCAGCTCACCTCGAGTCAAACAGGTCATCCAAGAGACCCAGTACTTC
CDR3 protein: CASSPRVKQVIQETQYF

V gene: TRBV11-1
clone size: -
J gene: TRBJ2-5
D gene: -
CDR3 DNA: TGTGCCAGCAGCTTAGCGCCAACTACCAATGCCGCGATGGGTCAGGTCTCGAAGACCCAGTACTTC
CDR3 protein: CASSLAPTTNAAMGQVSKTQYF

V gene: TRBV6-5
clone size: many
J gene: TRBJ2-1
D gene: TRBD1
CDR3 DNA: TGTGCCAGCAGTTATTTTGGGACAGGGGACAATGAGCAGTTCTTC
CDR3 protein: CASSYFGTGDNEQFF

V gene: TRBV6-5
clone size: -
J gene: TRBJ2-6
D gene: -
CDR3 DNA: TGTGCCAGCAGTTACCGAGGGGGGGCCTCTGGGGCCAACGTCCTGACTTTC
CDR3 protein: CASSYRGGASGANVLTF

V gene: TRBV3-1
clone size: -
J gene: TRBJ2-2
D gene: -
CDR3 DNA: TGTGCCAGCAGCCCACTAGAGGGGCTCAGCACCGGGGAGCTGTTTTTT
CDR3 protein: CASSPLEGLSTGELFF

V gene: TRBV6-2/TRBV6-3
clone size: -
J gene: TRBJ2-7
D gene: -
CDR3 DNA: TGTGCCAGCAGTTACCCACAAGAGCAGTACTTC
CDR3 protein: CASSYPQEQYF

V gene: TRBV5-5
clone size: few
J gene: TRBJ2-1
D gene: TRBD2
CDR3 DNA: TGTGCCAGCAGGGAAACTAGCGGCTCCTACAATGAGCAGTTCTTC
CDR3 protein: CASRETSGSYNEQFF

V gene: TRBV20-1
clone size: few
J gene: TRBJ1-4
D gene: -
CDR3 DNA: TGCAGTGCTAGAGATCAAAGGGGCGGGGATGAAAAACTGTTTTTT
CDR3 protein: CSARDQRGGDEKLFF

V gene: TRBV5-1
clone size: -
J gene: TRBJ2-1
D gene: -
CDR3 DNA: TGCGCCAGCAGCTTGGAACTTAGTCCCGATGAGCAGTTCTTC
CDR3 protein: CASSLELSPDEQFF

V gene: TRBV15
clone size: few
J gene: TRBJ2-3
D gene: -
CDR3 DNA: TGTGCCACCAGCGGCCGGGACTTCACAGATACGCAGTATTTT
CDR3 protein: CATSGRDFTDTQYF

V gene: TRBV10-3
clone size: many
J gene: TRBJ2-3
D gene: -
CDR3 DNA: TGTGCCATCTGCGGCAGCCCCACAGATACGCAGTATTTT
CDR3 protein: CAICGSPTDTQYF

V gene: TRBV25-1
clone size: few
J gene: TRBJ1-3
D gene: TRBD1
CDR3 DNA: TGTGCCAGCAGTGAATTGGGGACAGCCCACTCTGGAAACACCATATATTTT
CDR3 protein: CASSELGTAHSGNTIYF

V gene: TRBV19
clone size: -
J gene: TRBJ1-2
D gene: TRBD1
CDR3 DNA: TGTGCCAGTAGTATTCCGACAGGGGAGAGCTATGGCTACACCTTC
CDR3 protein: CASSIPTGESYGYTF

V gene: TRBV29-1
clone size: few
J gene: TRBJ2-2
D gene: -
CDR3 DNA: TGCAGCGTTTTGCCTTGGGGGAAAGGGAACACCGGGGAGCTGTTTTTT
CDR3 protein: CSVLPWGKGNTGELFF

V gene: TRBV20-1
clone size: many
J gene: TRBJ2-1
D gene: -
CDR3 DNA: TGCAGTGCTAGTTTGAGCAGGGATCGAGAGCAGTTCTTC
CDR3 protein: CSASLSRDREQFF

V gene: TRBV6-2/TRBV6-3
clone size: many
J gene: TRBJ1-2
D gene: -
CDR3 DNA: TGTGCCAGCAGTCATCAGACCCTGTATGGCTACACCTTC
CDR3 protein: CASSHQTLYGYTF

V gene: TRBV10-3
clone size: -
J gene: TRBJ1-1
D gene: -
CDR3 DNA: TGTGCCATCAGTCCGGGGGTGAGCACTGAAGCTTTCTTT
CDR3 protein: CAISPGVSTEAFF

V gene: TRBV20-1
clone size: many
J gene: TRBJ2-1
D gene: -
CDR3 DNA: TGCAGTGTTGGCGGAAGCTCCTACAATGAGCAGTTCTTC
CDR3 protein: CSVGGSSYNEQFF

V gene: TRBV10-3
clone size: few
J gene: TRBJ2-1
D gene: TRBD2
CDR3 DNA: TGTGCCATCAGAACCGGGACTAGTAGCGATGAGCAGTTCTTC
CDR3 protein: CAIRTGTSSDEQFF

V gene: TRBV6-1
clone size: many
J gene: TRBJ2-1
D gene: TRBD2
CDR3 DNA: TGTGCCAGCACCGAGTTGGCGGGGGACGACAATGAGCAGTTCTTC
CDR3 protein: CASTELAGDDNEQFF

V gene: TRBV11-2
clone size: -
J gene: TRBJ2-2
D gene: TRBD2
CDR3 DNA: TGTGCCAGCAGCTTCTTAGGACTAGCGGGGGGCCTAAACACCGGGGAGCTGTTTTTT
CDR3 protein: CASSFLGLAGGLNTGELFF

V gene: TRBV6-5
clone size: few
J gene: TRBJ2-7
D gene: -
CDR3 DNA: TGTGCCAGCAGTTACACGGACCTTTCGGGGGAGCAGTACTTC
CDR3 protein: CASSYTDLSGEQYF

V gene: TRBV20-1
clone size: few
J gene: TRBJ2-1
D gene: TRBD2
CDR3 DNA: TGCAGTGCTAGAACTAGCGGAACCTACAATGAGCAGTTCTTC
CDR3 protein: CSARTSGTYNEQFF

V gene: TRBV6-1
clone size: many
J gene: TRBJ2-1
D gene: TRBD2
CDR3 DNA: TGTGCCAGCACCAGACTAGCGGGGAGTCACAATGAGCAGTTCTTC
CDR3 protein: CASTRLAGSHNEQFF

V gene: TRBV29-1
clone size: -
J gene: TRBJ2-7
D gene: TRBD1
CDR3 DNA: TGCAGGAACTTGACAGGGACAGACTCCTACGAGCAGTACTTC
CDR3 protein: CRNLTGTDSYEQYF

V gene: TRBV12-3/TRBV12-4
clone size: -
J gene: TRBJ2-7
D gene: TRBD1
CDR3 DNA: TGTGCCAGCTCTAGGGACAGGGTCAACGAGCAGTACTTC
CDR3 protein: CASSRDRVNEQYF

V gene: TRBV12-3/TRBV12-4
clone size: -
J gene: TRBJ2-5
D gene: -
CDR3 DNA: TGTGCCAGCAGTTCCCTTCTAGGGCGTGGCCAAGAGACCCAGTACTTC
CDR3 protein: CASSSLLGRGQETQYF

V gene: TRBV7-9
clone size: -
J gene: TRBJ2-1
D gene: -
CDR3 DNA: TGTGCCAGCAGCTCACCCCCCCGGAGCCCTGAGAGGTTCTTC
CDR3 protein: CASSSPPRSPERFF

V gene: TRBV10-3
clone size: few
J gene: TRBJ2-1
D gene: -
CDR3 DNA: TGTGCCATCAGGCCCTTAAGCGGCTCCTACAATGAGCAGTTCTTC
CDR3 protein: CAIRPLSGSYNEQFF